This T cell receptor (beta chain) is drawn from a study of blood T cells in healthy people across ages. A second roughly 6 to 12 cycle PCR used barcoded and J-beta primers. Via MiXCR, TCRdb re-called the 5' RACE reads, giving one row per CDR3 protein. The data hold about 670,000 distinct CDR3 sequences, with 35% to 50% observed a single time. In germline, CDR1 is SGHTA, CDR2 FQGNSA. Trimming cost V 6 bases and J 6 bases, with 21 bases left between them. The CDR3 is 15 residues long. This clonotype was seen at least ten times. Its antigen is not known. Whole-study results and caveats: While age rose, TCR beta diversity per million T cells dropped in a roughly linear way.

The sample taken for sequencing was blood. The chain carries TRBV7-2 and TRBJ2-7; a possible D gene is TRBD2 (5 bases). This clonotype was obtained from a man older than 75 in good health. The CDR3 is CASRVRGNGKIEQYF. As DNA, the CDR3 is TGTGCCAGCAGGGTCCGAGGGAACGGAAAAATCGAGCAGTACTTC.